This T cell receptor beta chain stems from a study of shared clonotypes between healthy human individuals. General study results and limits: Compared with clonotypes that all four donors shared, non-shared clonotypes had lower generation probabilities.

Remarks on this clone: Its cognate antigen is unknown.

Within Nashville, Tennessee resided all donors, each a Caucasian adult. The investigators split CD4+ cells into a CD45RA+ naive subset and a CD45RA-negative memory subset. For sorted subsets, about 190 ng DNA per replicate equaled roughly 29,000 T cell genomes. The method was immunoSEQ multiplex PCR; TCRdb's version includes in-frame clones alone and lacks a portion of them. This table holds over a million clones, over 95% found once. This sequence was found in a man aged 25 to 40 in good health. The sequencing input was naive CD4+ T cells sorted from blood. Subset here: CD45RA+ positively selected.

This CDR3 reads CASRGLAGKGDTQYF. CDR3 nucleotides: TGTGCCAGCAGAGGACTAGCGGGAAAGGGAGATACGCAGTATTTT. The rearrangement joins TRBV6-4 to TRBJ2-3, with 12 bases identical to TRBD2. Per germline, CDR1 MRHNA and CDR2 SNTAGT. The junction had 6 bases not matched to a gene; V was cut back by 6 bases and J by 5 bases. This CDR3 comprises 15 residues.